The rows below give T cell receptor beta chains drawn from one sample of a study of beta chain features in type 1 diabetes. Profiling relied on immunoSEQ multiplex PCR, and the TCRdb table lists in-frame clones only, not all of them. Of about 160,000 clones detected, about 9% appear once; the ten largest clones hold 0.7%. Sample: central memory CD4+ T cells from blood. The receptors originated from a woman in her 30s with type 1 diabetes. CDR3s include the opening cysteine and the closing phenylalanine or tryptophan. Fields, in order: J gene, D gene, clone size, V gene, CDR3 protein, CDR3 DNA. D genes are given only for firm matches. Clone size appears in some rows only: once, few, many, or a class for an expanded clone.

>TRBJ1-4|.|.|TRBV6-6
CASSNRGNEKLFF
TGTGCCAGCAGTAACCGGGGTAATGAAAAACTGTTTTTT
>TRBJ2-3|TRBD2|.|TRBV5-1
CASSFSGTTDTQYF
TGCGCCAGCAGCTTTAGCGGGACCACAGATACGCAGTATTTT
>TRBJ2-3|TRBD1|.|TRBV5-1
CASSWGQGAISRDTQYF
TGCGCCAGCAGCTGGGGACAGGGGGCGATCAGCCGAGATACGCAGTATTTT
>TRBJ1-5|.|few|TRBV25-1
CASRRRVLRQPQHF
TGTGCCAGCCGCCGGAGGGTGCTAAGACAGCCCCAGCATTTT
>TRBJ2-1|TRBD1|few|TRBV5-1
CASSLATGYNEQFF
TGCGCCAGCAGCTTGGCGACAGGGTACAATGAGCAGTTCTTC
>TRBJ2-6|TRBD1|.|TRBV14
CASSQDFNPGQAATGANVLTF
TGTGCCAGCAGCCAAGACTTTAACCCGGGACAGGCCGCAACTGGGGCCAACGTCCTGACTTTC
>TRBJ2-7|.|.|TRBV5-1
CASSRIGTDSYEQYF
TGCGCCAGCAGCAGAATAGGAACCGACAGTTACGAGCAGTACTTC
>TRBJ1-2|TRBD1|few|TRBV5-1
CASSRGQGDYGYTF
TGCGCCAGCAGCCGGGGACAGGGTGACTATGGCTACACCTTC
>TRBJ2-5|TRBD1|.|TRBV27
CASKTRTGGETQYF
TGTGCCAGCAAAACCCGGACAGGGGGAGAGACCCAGTACTTC
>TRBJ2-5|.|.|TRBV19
CASSKFSTGIGETQYF
TGTGCCAGTAGTAAATTTTCCACAGGGATAGGGGAGACCCAGTACTTC